A selection of T cell receptor beta chains follows, all from one sample in a study of a mutant IDH1 vaccine in newly diagnosed glioma. Their recognized antigens are unknown. Sequenced by immunoSEQ multiplex PCR; TCRdb stores in-frame clones only, minus some. Of about 90,000 clones listed, roughly nine tenths are singletons. Sequenced material: PBMCs, taken from a glioma patient whose treatment included an IDH1 peptide vaccine. The receptors shown here come from a woman between 45 and 60 years old with glioma. Each CDR3 is given with its conserved first and last residue. A D gene is named only where the DNA matches it firmly. Not every row has a clone size; where given, it reads once, few, many or a size class.

j_call: TRBJ2-7; v_call: TRBV5-1; d_call: NA; clone_size: NA; cdr3_nt: TGCGCCAGCAGCTCTGAGGGGGGGAGGACTAACGAGCAGTACTTC; cdr3_aa: CASSSEGGRTNEQYF
j_call: TRBJ2-1; v_call: TRBV19; d_call: NA; clone_size: NA; cdr3_nt: TGTGCCAGTAGTGATGACAGGTCCCCAAGCTCCTACAATGAGCAGTTCTTC; cdr3_aa: CASSDDRSPSSYNEQFF
j_call: TRBJ2-2; v_call: TRBV28; d_call: NA; clone_size: NA; cdr3_nt: TGTGCCAGCAGATTGATTACCGGGGAGCTGTTTTTT; cdr3_aa: CASRLITGELFF
j_call: TRBJ2-7; v_call: TRBV6-5; d_call: NA; clone_size: NA; cdr3_nt: TGTGCCAGCAGTTACTCACCCTACGAGCAGTACTTC; cdr3_aa: CASSYSPYEQYF
j_call: TRBJ2-1; v_call: TRBV2; d_call: TRBD2; clone_size: NA; cdr3_nt: TGTGCCAGCAGTAAGGGGACTAGCGGGAGGGCCGAGGAGCAGTTCTTC; cdr3_aa: CASSKGTSGRAEEQFF
j_call: TRBJ2-1; v_call: TRBV4-1; d_call: TRBD2; clone_size: NA; cdr3_nt: TGCGCCAGCAGCCAAGAGGGAGGGACTAGTTTCTACAATGAGCAGTTCTTC; cdr3_aa: CASSQEGGTSFYNEQFF
j_call: TRBJ2-3; v_call: TRBV28; d_call: TRBD2; clone_size: NA; cdr3_nt: TGTGCCAGCAGTTTACTTAGCGGGGGCACAGATACGCAGTATTTT; cdr3_aa: CASSLLSGGTDTQYF
j_call: TRBJ2-2; v_call: TRBV13; d_call: NA; clone_size: few; cdr3_nt: TGTGCCAGCAGCGCACAGGGTTCCGGGGAGCTGTTTTTT; cdr3_aa: CASSAQGSGELFF
j_call: TRBJ2-1; v_call: TRBV16; d_call: TRBD1; clone_size: NA; cdr3_nt: TGTGCCAGCAGCCTTGGGACAGGAGCCTACAATGAGCAGTTCTTC; cdr3_aa: CASSLGTGAYNEQFF
j_call: TRBJ1-6; v_call: TRBV6-5; d_call: TRBD1; clone_size: NA; cdr3_nt: TGTGCCAGCAGTACAGGGGGTGCAGGTTCACCCCTCCACTTT; cdr3_aa: CASSTGGAGSPLHF
j_call: TRBJ1-5; v_call: TRBV28; d_call: NA; clone_size: NA; cdr3_nt: TGTGCCAGCACCCCCCGGGGGTACAATCAGCCCCAGCATTTT; cdr3_aa: CASTPRGYNQPQHF
j_call: TRBJ1-1; v_call: TRBV6-5; d_call: NA; clone_size: once; cdr3_nt: TGTGCCAGCAGCCAACCACGGGCGGGGGGCACTGAAGCTTTCTTT; cdr3_aa: CASSQPRAGGTEAFF
j_call: TRBJ1-2; v_call: TRBV6-6; d_call: TRBD1; clone_size: NA; cdr3_nt: TGTGCCAGCAGTCCTTTGGGACAGACAGACTATGGCTACACCTTC; cdr3_aa: CASSPLGQTDYGYTF
j_call: TRBJ1-5; v_call: TRBV5-4; d_call: NA; clone_size: NA; cdr3_nt: TGTGCCAGCAGCTTGTTCGTGACTGGCAATCAGCCCCAGCATTTT; cdr3_aa: CASSLFVTGNQPQHF
j_call: TRBJ1-2; v_call: TRBV2; d_call: NA; clone_size: NA; cdr3_nt: TGTGCCAGCAGTGACCAGGGAGTCTATGGCTACACCTTC; cdr3_aa: CASSDQGVYGYTF
j_call: TRBJ2-6; v_call: TRBV28; d_call: NA; clone_size: NA; cdr3_nt: TGTGCCAGCTCTTCGCCGACTGATTCTGGGGCCAACGTCCTGACTTTC; cdr3_aa: CASSSPTDSGANVLTF
j_call: TRBJ1-2; v_call: TRBV30; d_call: TRBD1; clone_size: NA; cdr3_nt: TGTGCCTGGTTGGACAGGAGAACCTTTCTCTATGGCTACACCTTC; cdr3_aa: CAWLDRRTFLYGYTF
j_call: TRBJ1-6; v_call: TRBV7-9; d_call: TRBD1; clone_size: NA; cdr3_nt: TGTGCCAGCAGCCATCTGTCAGGGGGAAGAAATTCACCCCTCCACTTT; cdr3_aa: CASSHLSGGRNSPLHF
j_call: TRBJ1-2; v_call: TRBV9; d_call: NA; clone_size: once; cdr3_nt: TGTGCCAGCAGCCCCCGACAGATCTTCTTCTATGGCTACACCTTC; cdr3_aa: CASSPRQIFFYGYTF
j_call: TRBJ2-3; v_call: TRBV11-1; d_call: NA; clone_size: NA; cdr3_nt: TGTGCCAGCAGCTCGTTGTCGGGGGGCGGAGATACGCAGTATTTT; cdr3_aa: CASSSLSGGGDTQYF
j_call: TRBJ2-7; v_call: TRBV7-2; d_call: NA; clone_size: few; cdr3_nt: TGTGCCAGCAGCTTACACCGGGACCTCGAGCAGTACTTC; cdr3_aa: CASSLHRDLEQYF
j_call: TRBJ1-5; v_call: TRBV7-8; d_call: NA; clone_size: NA; cdr3_nt: TGTGCCAGCAGCTTAGGGGCACAGCCCCAGCATTTT; cdr3_aa: CASSLGAQPQHF
j_call: TRBJ2-6; v_call: TRBV19; d_call: NA; clone_size: NA; cdr3_nt: TGTGCCAGTAGTACGGCCAGCTCTGGGGCCAACGTCCTGACTTTC; cdr3_aa: CASSTASSGANVLTF
j_call: TRBJ2-5; v_call: TRBV6-1; d_call: NA; clone_size: NA; cdr3_nt: TGTGCCAGTTCACCGGGACAAAAAGAGACCCAGTACTTC; cdr3_aa: CASSPGQKETQYF
j_call: TRBJ1-6; v_call: TRBV5-1; d_call: NA; clone_size: NA; cdr3_nt: TGCGCCAGCAGCTTGGATAATTCACCCCTCCACTTT; cdr3_aa: CASSLDNSPLHF
j_call: TRBJ2-5; v_call: TRBV25-1; d_call: NA; clone_size: NA; cdr3_nt: TGTGCCAGCAGTGACCAGACCCAAGAGACCCAGTACTTC; cdr3_aa: CASSDQTQETQYF
j_call: TRBJ2-3; v_call: TRBV19; d_call: NA; clone_size: NA; cdr3_nt: TGTGCCAGTAGTAGGGACTTCGAACGGTATTTT; cdr3_aa: CASSRDFERYF
j_call: TRBJ1-5; v_call: TRBV28; d_call: TRBD1; clone_size: NA; cdr3_nt: TGTGCCAGCAGTTTATGGGGACAGTATCAGCCCCAGCATTTT; cdr3_aa: CASSLWGQYQPQHF
j_call: TRBJ2-1; v_call: TRBV6-4; d_call: NA; clone_size: NA; cdr3_nt: TGTGCCAGCAGTGACCGAGTAGGGGGTGAGCAGTTCTTC; cdr3_aa: CASSDRVGGEQFF
j_call: TRBJ2-3; v_call: TRBV25-1; d_call: NA; clone_size: NA; cdr3_nt: TGTGCCAGCAGTGACCCGGGGGAGTTCACAGATACGCAGTATTTT; cdr3_aa: CASSDPGEFTDTQYF
j_call: TRBJ1-1; v_call: TRBV6-5; d_call: NA; clone_size: NA; cdr3_nt: TGTGCCAGCAGCCCCCTAGTGATGAACACTGAAGCTTTCTTT; cdr3_aa: CASSPLVMNTEAFF
j_call: TRBJ1-6; v_call: TRBV7-9; d_call: NA; clone_size: NA; cdr3_nt: TGTGCCAGCAGCTTACTCGCCCCCTATAATTCACCCCTCCACTTT; cdr3_aa: CASSLLAPYNSPLHF
j_call: TRBJ1-4; v_call: TRBV7-8; d_call: NA; clone_size: NA; cdr3_nt: TGTGCCAGCAGCTTAGTTCCCAGAGTCCGTGCAACTAATGAAAAACTGTTTTTT; cdr3_aa: CASSLVPRVRATNEKLFF
j_call: TRBJ2-7; v_call: TRBV5-6; d_call: TRBD1; clone_size: NA; cdr3_nt: TGTGCCAGCAGCTTGTCAGGGGGCCGTTACGAGCAGTACTTC; cdr3_aa: CASSLSGGRYEQYF
j_call: TRBJ2-2; v_call: TRBV6-1; d_call: TRBD2; clone_size: NA; cdr3_nt: TGTGCCAGCCGACTGGGGGGGTACACCGGGGAGCTGTTTTTT; cdr3_aa: CASRLGGYTGELFF
j_call: TRBJ2-1; v_call: TRBV9; d_call: NA; clone_size: NA; cdr3_nt: TGTGCCAGCAGCGTAGGAACAGGGAACAATGAGCAGTTCTTC; cdr3_aa: CASSVGTGNNEQFF
j_call: TRBJ2-5; v_call: TRBV6-6; d_call: NA; clone_size: NA; cdr3_nt: TGTGCCAGCAGTACCGGGGACGGACAAGAGACCCAGTACTTC; cdr3_aa: CASSTGDGQETQYF